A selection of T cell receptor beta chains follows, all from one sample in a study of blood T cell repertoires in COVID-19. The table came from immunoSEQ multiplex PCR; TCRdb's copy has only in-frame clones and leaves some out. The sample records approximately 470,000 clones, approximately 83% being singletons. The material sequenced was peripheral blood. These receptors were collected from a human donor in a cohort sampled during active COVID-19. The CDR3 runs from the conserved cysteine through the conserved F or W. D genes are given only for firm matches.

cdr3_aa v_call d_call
CASSFPDNPYGYTF TRBV5-4 NA
CASSHTGGSNQPQHF TRBV27 TRBD1
CASSLETGTGVEKLFF TRBV5-5 TRBD1
CASSPQAGPTDTQYF TRBV7-3 NA
CASSFGTGTYEQYF TRBV19 TRBD1
CASSRDRETGELFF TRBV6-5 TRBD1
CASSSQGLREQFF TRBV7-3 NA
CASSDPRGTLNYGYTF TRBV6-1 NA
CASSLAGMQNTIYF TRBV7-2 NA
CASSFRQGGGYTF TRBV11-1 TRBD1
CASSEPGLHYEQYF TRBV25-1 NA
CASSAPRGLVNTGELFF TRBV9 TRBD2
CASSYLIAASYNEQFF TRBV7-6 NA
CASSLGASDTGELFF TRBV6-5 NA
CASRQFNYGYTF TRBV27 NA
CASSFIPSDRGHGYTF TRBV7-2 TRBD1
CASSPGLNYGYTF TRBV2 NA
CASSFPGNEQFF TRBV7-9 NA
CAWRGQGSGANVLTF TRBV30 TRBD1